The text below deals with one T cell receptor (beta chain). The antigen is undetermined. TCRdb analysed the reads with MiXCR anew, one entry per CDR3 protein. The sample lists about 570,000 distinct CDR3 sequences, about 40% occurring once. The sample belongs to a study of T cell repertoires in cytomegalovirus infection. About the research overall: Both recently identified HLA-C-restricted and well-studied HLA-B-restricted CMV epitopes were used in the study. Matching HLA type and CMV infection were both indicated by public TCR beta signatures.

The CDR3 has 16 amino acids. CDR1 SGHTA and CDR2 FQGNSA come from the germline V gene. V was pared by 6 bases and J by 5 bases, with 9 bases of the junction left unmatched. Whole-study results and caveats: Dominant in the ex vivo response were TCR beta clonotypes restricted by HLA-C and specific for CMV. Frequencies of public TCR beta families were cumulated, and this identified carriers of CMV plus the relevant HLA.

The clonotype originates from a human donor in good health (CMV status not recorded). Some clones in this sample may be carry-over from other donors' samples. Sequences were derived from cultured PBMCs, sampled from culture after CMV antigen stimulation. The chain uses TRBV7-2 and TRBJ2-1; 11 nucleotides line up with TRBD2. The CDR3 region is CASRAKPGLADNEQFF. CDR3 DNA sequence: TGTGCCAGCAGAGCCAAACCGGGACTAGCGGACAATGAGCAGTTCTTC.